This T cell receptor (beta chain) was obtained from a study of blood T cell repertoires in COVID-19. Adults between roughly 18 and 89 years of age took part from fewer than 30 US areas. Clinical history as reported by participants underpinned cohort assignment. Sequenced by immunoSEQ multiplex PCR; TCRdb stores in-frame clones only, minus some. The repertoire has under 200,000 clones, roughly 82% of them found once; the top ten carry more than 4%. CDR1 and CDR2 from the germline V gene are SGDLS and YYNGEE. This CDR3 has 16 residues. The V and J ends lost 2 bases and 10 bases respectively, with 19 bases between them.

The V gene is TRBV9, the J gene TRBJ1-6, with D hard to call. The specimen sequenced was PBMCs or T cells enriched from blood (not recorded which). The TCR originated in a woman in her fifties or sixties with acute COVID-19. CDR3 amino acids: CASSVSGAPLESPLHF. CDR3 DNA: TGTGCCAGCAGCGTCAGCGGAGCCCCACTGGAGTCACCCCTCCACTTT.